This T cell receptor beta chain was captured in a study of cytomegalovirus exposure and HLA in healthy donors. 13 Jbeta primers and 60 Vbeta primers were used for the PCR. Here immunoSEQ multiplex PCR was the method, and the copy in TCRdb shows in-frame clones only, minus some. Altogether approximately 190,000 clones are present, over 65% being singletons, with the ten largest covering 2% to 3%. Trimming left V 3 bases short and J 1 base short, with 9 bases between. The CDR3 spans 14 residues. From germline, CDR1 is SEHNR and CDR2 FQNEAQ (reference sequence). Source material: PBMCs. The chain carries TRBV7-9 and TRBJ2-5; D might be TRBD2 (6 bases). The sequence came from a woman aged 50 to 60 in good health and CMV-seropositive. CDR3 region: CASSFSGSQETQYF. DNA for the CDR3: TGTGCCAGCAGCTTTAGCGGAAGCCAAGAGACCCAGTACTTC.